A single sample is the source of the 30 T cell receptor beta chains below, sequenced in a study of blood T cell repertoires in COVID-19 (dated by TCRdb to about 2020). Library preparation employed the immunoSEQ multiplex PCR assay. TCRdb obtained this table from immuneACCESS and retained in-frame rearrangements with V and J assigned. These tables miss some clones; where compared with another copy, unresolved V genes account for less than half of the shortfall, and the remainder is unexplained. The sample table holds 9,000 to 13,000 clones, of which roughly 76% were seen once. The ten largest account for about 7.8% of the sample. Input material: peripheral blood. The receptors here all came from a man between 65 and 85 years old with active COVID-19.

This chain connects TRBV2 to TRBJ1-1; 9 positions agree with TRBD1. The CDR3 totals 13 residues. V gave up 4 bases and J gave up 5 bases; unmatched junction bases: 2. CDR1 and CDR2 (germline): SNHLY, FYNNEI. CDR3 sequence reads: CASSGGQGTEAFF. The CDR3, as DNA: TGTGCCAGCAGTGGGGGACAGGGTACTGAAGCTTTCTTT.

The J gene is TRBJ1-5, the V gene TRBV6-2 or TRBV6-3; no definite D call. CDR1 and CDR2 (germline): MNHEY, SVGEGT. CDR3 length: 18 amino acids. V was trimmed by 6 bases and J by 0 bases, leaving 21 bases between them. The CDR3 region is CASSLVLERYYSNQPQHF. The CDR3 DNA is TGTGCCAGCAGCCTAGTTTTGGAGAGGTACTATAGCAATCAGCCCCAGCATTTT.

This sequence joins TRBV6-2 or TRBV6-3 and TRBJ1-2; 7 bases are a match to TRBD1. Trimming at V came to 5 bases and at J to 6 bases, leaving 9 bases not matched to a gene. CDR1 MNHEY and CDR2 SVGEGT come from the germline V gene. CDR3 length: 14 amino acids. The CDR3 nucleotides are TGTGCCAGCAGTCGACAGGGATCTGGCGATGGCTACACCTTC. It encodes CASSRQGSGDGYTF.

The chain employs TRBV18 and TRBJ2-2; unclear D gene. With 1 base removed from V and 5 bases from J, the gap between germline ends came to 2 bases. The CDR3 totals 12 residues. From germline, CDR1 is KGHSH and CDR2 LQKENI. The CDR3 loop is CASSPLTGELFF. In nucleotides, the CDR3 is TGTGCCAGCTCACCACTAACCGGGGAGCTGTTTTTT.

By share, this clone ranks as large. This chain connects TRBV11-2 to TRBJ1-3; D call uncertain. Trimming shortened V by 1 base and J by 3 bases, and 10 bases separated the two germline ends. The CDR3 covers 15 residues. The germline gives CDR1 SGHAT, CDR2 FQNNGV. CDR3 region: CASSLVEGGGNTIYF. As DNA, the CDR3 is TGTGCCAGCAGCTTAGTGGAGGGAGGTGGAAACACCATATATTTT.

V is TRBV7-9 and J is TRBJ2-2; 7 bases fit TRBD2. Germline V lookup: CDR1 SEHNR, CDR2 FQNEAQ (reference sequence). J was trimmed by 6 bases and V by 3 bases; bases with no gene match: 1. This CDR3 has 13 residues. The CDR3 loop is CASSFGGSGELFF. CDR3 nucleotide sequence: TGTGCCAGCAGCTTCGGGGGGTCCGGGGAGCTGTTTTTT.

This chain connects TRBV11-2 to TRBJ1-1; 12 bases are shared with TRBD1. Germline CDR1 and CDR2: SGHAT and FQNNGV. CDR3 length equals 14 residues. V gave up 6 bases and J gave up 9 bases; unmatched junction bases: 8. CDR3 amino acids: CASSSPGQGAKAFF. The DNA of the CDR3 is TGTGCCAGCAGTTCCCCGGGACAGGGGGCGAAAGCTTTCTTT.

The CDR3 region is CASSPGSTGELFF. The CDR3 nucleotides read TGTGCCAGCTCACCAGGCAGCACCGGGGAGCTGTTTTTT. The V gene is TRBV18, the J gene TRBJ2-2; D remains unclear. The CDR3 length is 13 residues. CDR1 and CDR2 from the germline V gene are KGHSH and LQKENI. V was cut by 2 bases and J by 4 bases, with 5 bases left in between.

The chain recombines TRBV6-2 or TRBV6-3 with TRBJ2-5, with D unresolved. V lost 2 bases and J lost 2, with 12 bases in between. The CDR3 runs to 15 residues. Germline CDR1 reads MNHEY; CDR2 reads SVGEGT. The CDR3 coding sequence is TGTGCCAGCAGTTACCACCGAGCTAGACAAGAGACCCAGTACTTC. Translation: CASSYHRARQETQYF.

This clone was observed a few times. This rearrangement joins TRBV11-2 to TRBJ2-7; 7 bases line up with TRBD1. The CDR3 has 14 amino acids. The ends lost 5 bases at V and 4 bases at J; junction bases unmatched: 8. Germline-derived CDR1 and CDR2 are SGHAT and FQNNGV. CDR3 DNA: TGTGCCAGCAGCCTCCGGGACAGTCGTTACGAGCAGTACTTC. Translated: CASSLRDSRYEQYF.

The chain uses TRBV19 and TRBJ1-2; no reliable D call. The germline CDR1 and CDR2 sequences are LNHDA and SQIVND (reference sequence). With 6 bases removed from V and 8 bases from J, the gap between germline ends came to 16 bases. The CDR3 length is 13 residues. The CDR3 is CASRDDLSGGYTF. The CDR3 DNA follows: TGTGCCAGTAGGGATGACCTCTCGGGAGGCTACACCTTC.

The chain employs TRBV27 and TRBJ2-7; the match to TRBD1 covers 9 bases. V was clipped by 3 bases and J by 6 bases; unmatched bases: 6. Germline V CDR1 and CDR2: MNHEY, SMNVEV (reference sequence). The length of the CDR3 is 14 residues. For the CDR3, the DNA is TGTGCCAGCAGTTTTACGGGACAGGGTGCCGAGCAGTACTTC. Its translation is CASSFTGQGAEQYF.

The rearrangement uses TRBV7-2 and TRBJ1-2; D not resolved. The CDR3 contains 13 residues. Deletions cut 5 bases from V and 3 bases from J, with 10 bases between. CDR1 and CDR2 from the germline V gene are SGHTA and FQGNSA. CDR3 sequence: CASSQQLYYGYTF. Written as DNA, the CDR3 is TGTGCCAGCAGCCAACAGCTCTACTATGGCTACACCTTC.

By sample fraction, this clone is medium-sized. The gene calls are TRBV7-9 and TRBJ1-2, with a possible D match to TRBD1 (5 bases). With 5 bases removed from V and 3 bases from J, the gap between germline ends came to 19 bases. This CDR3 contains 16 residues. Germline V lookup: CDR1 SEHNR, CDR2 FQNEAQ (reference sequence). This chain's CDR3 is CASSHAGGDGDYGYTF. CDR3 coding DNA: TGTGCCAGCAGCCACGCGGGCGGGGACGGGGACTATGGCTACACCTTC. Full variable domain (remainder filled in from reference TRBV7-9 and TRBJ1-2): DTGVSQNPRHKITKRGQNVTFRCDPISEHNRLYWYRQTLGQGPEFLTYFQNEAQLEKSRLLSDRFSAERPKGSFSTLEIQRTEQGDSAMYLCASSHAGGDGDYGYTFGSGTRLTVV.

This clone was counted once. The chain combines TRBV6-2 or TRBV6-3 with TRBJ1-2; D not resolved. The CDR3 sequence is 11 residues long. V lost 3 bases, J lost 4 bases, and 3 bases lay in between. Germline lookup yields CDR1 MNHEY and CDR2 SVGEGT. DNA for the CDR3: TGTGCCAGCAGTTATCGCTATGGCTACACCTTC. Protein: CASSYRYGYTF.

This sequence joins TRBV19 and TRBJ1-1, with 7 bases fitting TRBD1. V trimming: 4 bases; J trimming: 5 bases; junction bases outside the gene matches: 10. Germline lookup yields CDR1 LNHDA and CDR2 SQIVND (reference sequence). The CDR3 is made up of 15 amino acids. The CDR3 DNA reads TGTGCCAGTAGTACCTGGGCAGGGGGAGATACTGAAGCTTTCTTT. This encodes CASSTWAGGDTEAFF.

This clone was found once. The chain has TRBV7-2 and TRBJ2-1, with 9 bases aligning to TRBD2. In germline, CDR1 is SGHTA, CDR2 FQGNSA. The V gene end was trimmed by 5 bases and the J gene end by 3 bases; junction bases not matched to a gene: 11. The CDR3 extends over 17 amino acids. CDR3 sequence (DNA): TGTGCCAGCAGCCCTGGGGGTGCGGGGGGGATCTACAATGAGCAGTTCTTC. This sequence encodes CASSPGGAGGIYNEQFF. Full variable domain (outside the CDR3, taken from reference TRBV7-2 and TRBJ2-1): GAGVSQSPSNKVTEKGKDVELRCDPISGHTALYWYRQSLGQGLEFLIYFQGNSAPDKSGLPSDRFSAERTGGSVSTLTIQRTQQEDSAVYLCASSPGGAGGIYNEQFFGPGTRLTVL.

This sequence joins TRBV7-9 and TRBJ2-7; TRBD2 matches 11 bases. From germline, CDR1 is SEHNR and CDR2 FQNEAQ (reference sequence). The V and J ends lost 5 bases and 5 bases, in that order; junction bases with no gene match: 8. The CDR3 is 15 residues long. CDR3 residues: CASSRLTSGGNEQYF. CDR3 sequence (DNA): TGTGCCAGCAGCCGTCTAACTAGCGGGGGTAACGAGCAGTACTTC.

To note about this clone: Germline is not matched at one junction end, which may reflect a read error. The V gene is TRBV28, the J gene TRBJ2-3; D possibly corresponds to TRBD1 (5 bases). The CDR3 is made up of 13 amino acids. Germline loops: CDR1 MDHEN, CDR2 SYDVKM. The CDR3 loop is CASSGPNRWVVHF. The DNA for the CDR3 is TGTGCCAGCAGTGGCCCGAACAGGTGGGTGGTGCATTTT.

The rearrangement joins TRBV5-1 to TRBJ2-3, with a possible D match to TRBD1 (5 bases). This CDR3 region has 16 residues. Per the germline V gene, CDR1 is SGHRS and CDR2 is YFSETQ. The V end was cut by 1 base, the J end by 0 bases, with 12 bases between. CDR3 nucleotides: TGCGCCAGCAGCTTGTACAGGTCTCTAAGCACAGATACGCAGTATTTT. Protein: CASSLYRSLSTDTQYF.

CDR3 sequence reads: CASRGTDSYEQYF. The CDR3 DNA reads as TGTGCCAGTAGGGGGACAGACTCCTACGAGCAGTACTTC. V gene TRBV19 combines with J gene TRBJ2-7; 7 positions agree with TRBD1. The CDR3 sequence is 13 residues long. CDR1 LNHDA and CDR2 SQIVND come from the germline V gene (reference sequence). Trimming at V came to 6 bases and at J to 0 bases, leaving 2 bases not matched to a gene.

The V call is TRBV29-1, the J call TRBJ1-1, with 7 nucleotides matching TRBD1. The CDR3 totals 13 residues. The V gene's germline CDR1 is SQVTM and CDR2 ANQGSEA. After removal of 7 bases from V and 0 bases from J, the junction contained 5 bases not matched to a gene. CDR3 region: CSGRTGMNTEAFF. CDR3 in DNA: TGCAGCGGTCGGACAGGCATGAACACTGAAGCTTTCTTT. Supplemented by reference TRBV29-1 and TRBJ1-1, the full variable domain reads SAVISQKPSRDICQRGTSLTIQCQVDSQVTMMFWYRQQPGQSLTLIATANQGSEATYESGFVIDKFPISRPNLTFSTLTVSNMSPEDSSIYLCSGRTGMNTEAFFGQGTRLTVV.

The chain has TRBV19 and TRBJ1-1; the D gene is possibly TRBD1 (5 bases). V dropped 5 bases and J dropped 2 bases, with 18 bases sitting between them. CDR1 and CDR2 from the germline V gene are LNHDA and SQIVND (reference sequence). The CDR3 is 16 amino acids. The chain's CDR3 is CASSDHSAGTNTEAFF. In DNA, the CDR3 is TGTGCCAGTAGTGACCACTCTGCAGGGACTAACACTGAAGCTTTCTTT.

This clone is a singleton in its sample. The rearrangement links TRBV24-1 to TRBJ2-5, with D possibly being TRBD2 (6 bases). The CDR3 runs 12 residues. Germline V CDR1 and CDR2: KGHDR, SFDVKD. V was cut by 6 bases and J by 9 bases, with 13 bases left in between. CDR3 nucleotides: TGTGCCACCAGTCAGAACGGGGACTCCCAGTACTTC. It encodes CATSQNGDSQYF.

V and J are TRBV2 and TRBJ2-7; 7 bases line up with TRBD1. Germline V CDR1 and CDR2: SNHLY, FYNNEI. V lost 4 bases to trimming and J lost 4 bases; unmatched junction nucleotides: 1. The CDR3 has 12 residues. The DNA of the CDR3 is TGTGCCAGCAGTGGACAGGGTTACGAGCAGTACTTC. Its translation: CASSGQGYEQYF.

The chain is built from TRBV28 and TRBJ1-2; weak D call: TRBD1 (6 bases). Germline CDR1 MDHEN, CDR2 SYDVKM. CDR3 length equals 17 residues. The ends were cut back, 3 bases at V and 0 bases at J, with 17 bases in the middle. For the CDR3, the DNA is TGTGCCAGCAGTTTCGGATCCGGGGGGGCGCCTAACTATGGCTACACCTTC. This translates into CASSFGSGGAPNYGYTF.

This clone was seen only a few times. The gene calls are TRBV5-8 and TRBJ1-2; no definite D call. The CDR3 is 16 residues long. Germline V gives CDR1 SGHTS, CDR2 YDEGEE. Trimming removed 0 bases at V and 5 bases at J, with 17 bases between. CDR3 protein: CASSLDGGPMHYGYTF. CDR3 DNA sequence: TGTGCCAGCAGCTTGGACGGTGGGCCGATGCATTATGGCTACACCTTC.

This sequence joins TRBV6-6 and TRBJ2-1; TRBD2 matches at 8 bases. Germline CDR1 reads MNHNY; CDR2 reads SVGAGI (reference sequence). This CDR3 spans 14 amino acids. J was trimmed by 2 bases and V by 8 bases; bases with no gene match: 5. The CDR3 sequence is CASASGGPYNEQFF. CDR3 sequence (DNA): TGTGCCAGCGCCTCGGGGGGGCCCTACAATGAGCAGTTCTTC.

DNA of the CDR3: TGTGCCAGCTTTTCTAAACGGAGCACGAATAATTCACCCCTCCACTTT. This encodes CASFSKRSTNNSPLHF. The rearrangement links TRBV28 to TRBJ1-6; D is ambiguous. Germline-derived CDR1 and CDR2 are MDHEN and SYDVKM. The CDR3 length is 16 residues. Trimming took 8 bases from V and 5 from J, leaving 19 bases between them.

The rearrangement joins TRBV2 to TRBJ1-6; a possible D gene is TRBD1 (6 bases). This CDR3 contains 14 residues. The ends were cut back, 4 bases at V and 8 bases at J, with 12 bases in the middle. CDR1 and CDR2 from the germline V gene are SNHLY and FYNNEI. The CDR3 reads CASSVGRGHSPLHF. CDR3 bases: TGTGCCAGCAGTGTGGGCAGGGGTCATTCACCCCTCCACTTT.